The 28 T cell receptor beta chains reported below all come from one sample, sequenced in a study of cytomegalovirus exposure and HLA in healthy donors. The assay was immunoSEQ multiplex PCR, and TCRdb's table has in-frame clones only and misses some. The repertoire holds around 300,000 clones, with approximately 86% as singletons. What was sequenced was PBMCs. Receptor source: a young man in good health and CMV-seronegative.

The chain uses TRBV20-1 and TRBJ1-2, with 8 bases identical to TRBD1. V shed 7 bases, J shed 11 bases, and the junction held 3 bases outside the gene matches. CDR1 and CDR2 (germline): DFQATT, SNEGSKA (reference sequence). This CDR3 comprises 9 residues. This CDR3 reads CSVQGGYTF. The DNA of the CDR3 is TGCAGTGTACAGGGGGGTTACACCTTC.

J is TRBJ1-4 and V is TRBV6-5; possibly TRBD1 for D (5 bases). V was trimmed by 0 bases and J by 5 bases, leaving 10 bases between them. This CDR3 is built from 15 residues. Germline values: CDR1 MNHEY, CDR2 SVGAGI. The CDR3 sequence: CASSYSRRGNEKLFF. CDR3 bases: TGTGCCAGCAGTTACTCCAGGAGGGGAAATGAAAAACTGTTTTTT.

This chain links TRBV27 with TRBJ1-3; tentative D call: TRBD1 (5 bases). Trimming removed 6 bases from V and 4 bases from J, with 13 bases in between. Germline V gene lookup returns CDR1 MNHEY and CDR2 SMNVEV (reference sequence). CDR3 length: 14 amino acids. CDR3 sequence reads: CASSPHGGGNTIYF. As DNA, the CDR3 is TGTGCCAGCAGCCCCCACGGGGGGGGAAACACCATATATTTT.

The chain couples TRBV7-9 to TRBJ2-4; D is perhaps TRBD1 (6 bases). The CDR3 is 12 amino acids. Germline V CDR1 and CDR2: SEHNR, FQNEAQ (reference sequence). Trimming cost V 5 bases and J 7 bases, with 9 bases left between them. CDR3 bases: TGTGCCAGCAGCGGTAGGGGGAACATTCAGTACTTC. Protein sequence: CASSGRGNIQYF.

The gene calls are TRBV19 and TRBJ1-4, with a tentative D call TRBD1 (5 bases). CDR3 length: 14 amino acids. Germline CDR1 is LNHDA and CDR2 is SQIVND (reference sequence). The germline V and J ends were trimmed by 5 bases and 8 bases, with 15 bases remaining between them. This CDR3 is CASSRQLSREKLFF. The CDR3 nucleotides read TGTGCCAGTAGTCGACAGCTTAGTCGGGAAAAACTGTTTTTT.

This rearrangement joins TRBV2 to TRBJ1-1; D not certain. V shed 1 base and J shed 6 bases, with 12 bases lying between them. This CDR3 is built from 14 residues. The germline V gene encodes CDR1 SNHLY and CDR2 FYNNEI. The CDR3 region has the DNA TGTGCCAGCAGTGAAGACGTTGCGGGTCCTGAAGCTTTCTTT. Its protein product is CASSEDVAGPEAFF.

The chain links TRBV4-1 to TRBJ1-1; D is unresolved. CDR1 is MGHRA and CDR2 is YSYEKL in the germline V gene. V gave up 2 bases and J gave up 0 bases, with 10 bases separating them. The CDR3 extends over 15 amino acids. Here the CDR3 DNA reads TGCGCCAGCAGCCAATCCCCTCAGATGAACACTGAAGCTTTCTTT. Residues: CASSQSPQMNTEAFF.

A note on this clone: A read error likely explains this, since a far larger clone differs by one base. The chain employs TRBV11-3 and TRBJ1-1; 7 bases match TRBD1. The CDR3 totals 14 residues. V lost 6 bases to trimming and J lost 1 base; unmatched junction nucleotides: 5. Germline V gene lookup returns CDR1 SGHNT and CDR2 YENEEA. The DNA of the CDR3 is TGTGCCAGCAGTCCCGGACAGGAGAACACTGAAGCTTTCTTT. Translating gives CASSPGQENTEAFF.

This clone was seen a single time. The chain is built from TRBV11-2 and TRBJ2-3; 8 bases align to TRBD1. Germline values: CDR1 SGHAT, CDR2 FQNNGV. V was clipped by 6 bases and J by 2 bases; unmatched bases: 19. The CDR3 extends over 19 amino acids. The CDR3 DNA follows: TGTGCCAGCAGACCAATCAGGGGGCCGTACCGACGTAACACAGATACGCAGTATTTT. Amino acids: CASRPIRGPYRRNTDTQYF.

The V gene is TRBV7-8, the J gene TRBJ1-6, with 7 bases fitting TRBD1. J was trimmed by 14 bases and V by 5 bases; bases with no gene match: 6. The CDR3 has 12 residues. Germline-derived CDR1 and CDR2 are SGHVS and FQNEAQ. DNA of the CDR3: TGTGCCAGCAGCCACAGGGGCAGCACCCTCCACTTT. It codes for CASSHRGSTLHF.

The V and J genes are TRBV4-1 and TRBJ2-2; D gene uncertain. The length of the CDR3 is 11 residues. Germline V gene data show CDR1 as MGHRA and CDR2 as YSYEKL. The V gene lost 8 bases and the J gene lost 2 bases, with 3 bases spanning the gap. CDR3 region: CASGNTGELFF. Here the CDR3 DNA reads TGCGCCAGCGGCAACACCGGGGAGCTGTTTTTT.

The chain combines TRBV7-7 with TRBJ2-5, with 8 bases matching TRBD2. J gave up 1 base and V 7 bases, and 8 bases lay outside the gene matches. CDR3 length equals 15 residues. Germline CDR1 SSHAT, CDR2 FNYEAQ (reference sequence). The CDR3 coding sequence is TGTGCCAGCACCCTAGGCGGGGGGCGCCAAGAGACCCAGTACTTC. It specifies CASTLGGGRQETQYF.

The V and J genes are TRBV19 and TRBJ1-2, with 7 positions matching TRBD1. Germline V gene lookup returns CDR1 LNHDA and CDR2 SQIVND (reference sequence). The CDR3 contains 15 residues. V lost 7 bases to trimming and J lost 5 bases; unmatched junction nucleotides: 13. The CDR3 loop is CASKNIAGTAYGYTF. CDR3 nucleotide sequence: TGTGCCAGTAAGAATATAGCCGGGACAGCTTATGGCTACACCTTC.

The gene calls are TRBV4-2 and TRBJ1-5, with D possibly being TRBD1 (6 bases). V was pared by 0 bases and J by 10 bases, with 19 bases between. Germline CDR1 reads LGHNA; CDR2 reads YNFKEQ. The length of the CDR3 is 16 residues. DNA for the CDR3: TGTGCCAGCAGCCAAGATCTGGGGGCAGCCCCATCTCCCCAGCATTTT. Translating gives CASSQDLGAAPSPQHF.

In this sample, this clone turned up once. This chain connects TRBV2 to TRBJ2-7; D may be TRBD1 (5 bases). Trimming pared 4 bases from V and 3 bases from J, leaving 10 bases between. The CDR3 has 13 amino acids. The germline CDR1 and CDR2 sequences are SNHLY and FYNNEI. The CDR3 spells CASSVWGSYEQYF. The CDR3 nucleotides read TGTGCCAGCAGTGTATGGGGCAGCTACGAGCAGTACTTC.

V and J are TRBV7-9 and TRBJ2-7; D uncertain. There are 13 residues in the CDR3. Germline V CDR1 and CDR2: SEHNR, FQNEAQ (reference sequence). The V end lost 4 bases, the J end lost 0 bases, and 7 bases lay between the germline ends. The CDR3 loop reads CASSSRSSYEQYF. In DNA form, the CDR3 reads TGTGCCAGCAGCTCGAGAAGCTCCTACGAGCAGTACTTC.

CDR3 DNA sequence: TGTGCCAGCAGCCCAAACAGTGGCAGCGGAAACACTGAAGCTTTCTTT. It codes for CASSPNSGSGNTEAFF. The V and J genes are TRBV11-2 and TRBJ1-1; the D is unclear. The V gene's germline CDR1 is SGHAT and CDR2 FQNNGV. This CDR3 is built from 16 residues. V lost 5 bases and J 2 bases, leaving 18 bases between the germline ends. Together with reference TRBV11-2 and TRBJ1-1, the CDR3 gives the full variable domain: EAGVAQSPRYKIIEKRQSVAFWCNPISGHATLYWYQQILGQGPKLLIQFQNNGVVDDSQLPKDRFSAERLKGVDSTLKIQPAKLEDSAVYLCASSPNSGSGNTEAFFGQGTRLTVV.

The chain has TRBV13 and TRBJ2-7, with 10 positions matching TRBD2. Germline V gene lookup returns CDR1 PRHDT and CDR2 FYEKMQ (reference sequence). This CDR3 contains 16 residues. The ends lost 0 bases at V and 7 bases at J; junction bases unmatched: 9. CDR3 nucleotides: TGTGCCAGCAGCTTAGGTTTTAGCGGGGGGCGTGAGGAGCAGTACTTC. Protein product: CASSLGFSGGREEQYF.

CDR3 sequence: CASSLPGSGNTIYF. The DNA for the CDR3 is TGTGCCAGCAGCTTACCGGGATCTGGAAACACCATATATTTT. This chain uses TRBV7-2 with TRBJ1-3; unclear D gene. The ends were cut back, 2 bases at V and 1 base at J, with 6 bases in the middle. The CDR3 runs 14 residues. CDR1 is SGHTA, CDR2 FQGNSA, per germline.

This rearrangement joins TRBV19 to TRBJ2-1; the match to TRBD2 covers 7 bases. Trimming took 3 bases from V and 11 from J; bases not matched to a gene: 10. Looked up from germline, CDR1 is LNHDA and CDR2 is SQIVND (reference sequence). CDR3 length: 14 residues. CDR3 residues: CASSITRGVSQQFF. The DNA for the CDR3 is TGTGCCAGTAGTATCACTCGGGGGGTCTCACAGCAGTTCTTC.

The rearrangement links TRBV19 to TRBJ1-2; D may be TRBD1 (6 bases). V lost 4 bases, J lost 4 bases, and 13 bases lay in between. The CDR3 has 14 residues. Germline CDR1 is LNHDA and CDR2 is SQIVND (reference sequence). CDR3 bases: TGTGCCAGTAGTACTTGGACAGCGATCTATGGCTACACCTTC. It specifies CASSTWTAIYGYTF.

The chain carries TRBV18 and TRBJ1-5, with 8 bases lining up with TRBD1. This CDR3 region has 13 residues. In germline, CDR1 is KGHSH, CDR2 LQKENI. The junction had 2 bases not matched to a gene; V was cut back by 3 bases and J by 7 bases. The CDR3 sequence: CASSPQGAQPQHF. DNA for the CDR3: TGTGCCAGCTCACCTCAGGGGGCCCAGCCCCAGCATTTT.

The V and J genes are TRBV6-5 and TRBJ2-7; TRBD2 might be the D (6 bases). Trimming stripped 7 bases from V and 3 bases from J, with 13 bases between. The CDR3 length is 13 residues. Germline-derived CDR1 and CDR2 are MNHEY and SVGAGI. The CDR3 sequence: CASTWEEGYEQYF. Written as DNA, the CDR3 is TGTGCCAGCACCTGGGAGGAAGGCTACGAGCAGTACTTC.

The chain uses TRBV27 and TRBJ2-6, with D possibly TRBD2 on 7 matching bases. This CDR3 comprises 20 residues. The V end lost 4 bases, the J end lost 0 bases, and 22 bases lay between the germline ends. Germline V gives CDR1 MNHEY, CDR2 SMNVEV (reference sequence). The CDR3 reads CASSSFGGRSISSGANVLTF. The CDR3 coding sequence is TGTGCCAGCAGTTCTTTCGGGGGGCGATCAATTAGCTCTGGGGCCAACGTCCTGACTTTC.

The genes are TRBV5-4 and TRBJ1-6; perhaps TRBD1 as D (5 bases). The CDR3 is 16 amino acids. V was clipped by 2 bases and J by 6 bases, with 15 bases between them. The germline CDR1 and CDR2 sequences are SGHNT and YYREEE (reference sequence). The CDR3 region is CASSFGSGRVNSPLHF. CDR3 bases: TGTGCCAGCAGCTTCGGGTCAGGGAGGGTTAATTCACCCCTCCACTTT. Filled out from reference TRBV5-4 and TRBJ1-6, the complete variable domain reads ETGVTQSPTHLIKTRGQQVTLRCSSQSGHNTVSWYQQALGQGPQFIFQYYREEENGRGNFPPRFSGLQFPNYSSELNVNALELDDSALYLCASSFGSGRVNSPLHFGNGTRLTVT.

In its sample, this clone was seen a few times. J is TRBJ2-5 and V is TRBV15; D perhaps matches TRBD1 (6 bases). In germline, CDR1 is LNHNV, CDR2 YYDKDF (reference sequence). This CDR3 region has 13 residues. V gave up 5 bases and J gave up 3 bases, with 10 bases separating them. CDR3 nucleotides: TGTGCCACCAGCTCCTCAGGGGAAGAGACCCAGTACTTC. Its protein is CATSSSGEETQYF. The whole variable domain, filled in from reference TRBV15 and TRBJ2-5, reads DAMVIQNPRYQVTQFGKPVTLSCSQTLNHNVMYWYQQKSSQAPKLLFHYYDKDFNNEADTPDNFQSRRPNTSFCFLDIRSPGLGDTAMYLCATSSSGEETQYFGPGTRLLVL.

The rearrangement joins TRBV6-1 to TRBJ2-7; 10 bases are shared with TRBD2. CDR1 and CDR2 from the germline V gene are MNHNS and SASEGT. V gave up 2 bases and J gave up 2 bases; unmatched junction bases: 6. This CDR3 is built from 16 residues. The CDR3 spells CASSESSGGTTYEQYF. In DNA form, the CDR3 reads TGTGCCAGCAGTGAAAGTAGCGGGGGGACCACCTACGAGCAGTACTTC.

This chain connects TRBV27 to TRBJ2-2; 8 positions agree with TRBD1. CDR1 and CDR2 (germline): MNHEY, SMNVEV (reference sequence). V was pared by 5 bases and J by 3 bases, with 8 bases of the junction left unmatched. The CDR3 runs to 16 residues. The CDR3 DNA sequence: TGTGCCAGCAGTCCCTGGACAGGGTGGGACACCGGGGAGCTGTTTTTT. This translates into CASSPWTGWDTGELFF.